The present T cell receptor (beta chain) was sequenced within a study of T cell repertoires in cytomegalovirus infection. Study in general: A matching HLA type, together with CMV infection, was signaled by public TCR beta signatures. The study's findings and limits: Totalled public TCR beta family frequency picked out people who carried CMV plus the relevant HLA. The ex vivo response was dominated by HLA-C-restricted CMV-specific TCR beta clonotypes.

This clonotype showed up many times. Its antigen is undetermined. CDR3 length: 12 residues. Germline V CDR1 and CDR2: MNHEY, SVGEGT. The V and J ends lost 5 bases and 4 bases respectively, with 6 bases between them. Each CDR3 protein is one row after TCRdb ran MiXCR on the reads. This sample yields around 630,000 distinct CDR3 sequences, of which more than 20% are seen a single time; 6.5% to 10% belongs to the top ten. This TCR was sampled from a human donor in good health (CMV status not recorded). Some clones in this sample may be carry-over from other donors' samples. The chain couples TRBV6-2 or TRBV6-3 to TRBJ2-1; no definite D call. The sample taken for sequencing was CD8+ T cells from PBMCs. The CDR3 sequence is CASSRYYNEQFF. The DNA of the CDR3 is TGTGCCAGCAGTCGGTATTACAATGAGCAGTTCTTC.